The 12 T cell receptor beta chains reported below all come from one sample, sequenced in a study of blood T cell repertoires in COVID-19. The data were produced by immunoSEQ multiplex PCR, yet TCRdb's version contains in-frame clones alone and is incomplete. This table has some 180,000 clones, around 81% appearing once. Sequences were obtained from peripheral blood. The receptor set was obtained from an elderly woman with COVID-19, enrolled during active disease.

CDR3 loop: CASSLAGGPYEQYF. The CDR3 DNA reads as TGTGCCAGCAGCTTAGCGGGGGGCCCCTACGAGCAGTACTTC. The rearrangement links TRBV11-2 to TRBJ2-7; tentative D call: TRBD2 (7 bases). Trimming took off 1 base at V and 2 bases at J, with 9 bases between the two ends. This CDR3 is 14 amino acids long. CDR1 is SGHAT and CDR2 is FQNNGV in the germline V gene.

This clone was seen once. The chain carries TRBV20-1 and TRBJ1-2; D unclear. V was trimmed by 5 bases and J by 6 bases, leaving 7 bases between them. Looked up from germline, CDR1 is DFQATT and CDR2 is SNEGSKA (reference sequence). The CDR3 spans 10 residues. CDR3 residues: CSAGEDGYTF. CDR3 nucleotides: TGCAGTGCTGGGGAGGATGGCTACACCTTC.

This chain joins TRBV7-2 and TRBJ2-5, with 7 bases matching TRBD1. The CDR3 covers 15 residues. Losses at the gene ends were 5 bases for V and 5 bases for J; bases not matched to a gene: 11. Germline V CDR1 and CDR2: SGHTA, FQGNSA. The CDR3 protein is CASSGRSRGWETQYF. CDR3 coding DNA: TGTGCCAGCAGCGGGCGATCCAGGGGGTGGGAGACCCAGTACTTC.

The chain uses TRBV18 and TRBJ2-7; 12 bases are a match to TRBD2. Germline CDR1 KGHSH, CDR2 LQKENI. The CDR3 runs 15 residues. The J segment lost 6 bases and the V segment lost 5 bases, leaving 8 bases of the junction unmatched. For the CDR3, the DNA is TGTGCCAGCTCAACAGGACTAGCGGGACCCCTCGAGCAGTACTTC. Translating gives CASSTGLAGPLEQYF.

The chain employs TRBV10-3 and TRBJ2-5; 7 nucleotides line up with TRBD1. The CDR3 has 15 amino acids. V trimming: 6 bases; J trimming: 5 bases; junction bases outside the gene matches: 12. CDR1 and CDR2 (germline): ENHRY, SYGVKD. CDR3 sequence (DNA): TGTGCCATCAGCCCAAGCCAGACAGGGTTGGAGACCCAGTACTTC. This translates into CAISPSQTGLETQYF.

CDR3 residues: CASSPTDSSGSYTF. The CDR3, as DNA: TGTGCCAGCAGCCCTACGGACAGCTCTGGGAGCTACACCTTC. This chain joins TRBV3-1 (or the pseudogene TRBV3-2) and TRBJ1-2, with a possible D match to TRBD1 (6 bases). Germline V gene sequence: CDR1 LGHDT, CDR2 YNNKEL (reference sequence). V lost 4 bases and J lost 9, with 18 bases in between. The CDR3 is 14 residues long.

The chain uses TRBV12-3 or TRBV12-4 and TRBJ1-2; the match to TRBD1 covers 8 bases. V dropped 3 bases and J dropped 8; count of bases not matched to a gene: 5. CDR3 length: 13 amino acids. The CDR3 DNA reads as TGTGCCAGCAGTTTCGAGCAGGGGGCCGGCTACACCTTC. The encoded protein is CASSFEQGAGYTF.

V usage is TRBV3-1 (or the pseudogene TRBV3-2) and J usage is TRBJ2-7; D is ambiguous. In germline, CDR1 is LGHDT, CDR2 YNNKEL (reference sequence). Between the trimmed V and J ends, which lost 4 bases and 5 bases, there was a span of 6 bases. The CDR3 loop spans 11 amino acids. The CDR3 bases are TGTGCCAGCAGCCTCCTCCACGAGCAGTACTTC. This codes for CASSLLHEQYF.

The chain carries TRBV4-1 and TRBJ1-3; tentative D call: TRBD1 (6 bases). Trimming removed 1 base from V and 4 bases from J, with 11 bases in between. The CDR3 contains 15 residues. Germline CDR1 MGHRA, CDR2 YSYEKL. In DNA, the CDR3 is TGCGCCAGCAGCCAAGTGCAGGGGCAAGGAAACACCATATATTTT. Its protein is CASSQVQGQGNTIYF.

The J gene is TRBJ2-2, the V gene TRBV24-1; TRBD2 might be the D (6 bases). Per the germline V gene, CDR1 is KGHDR and CDR2 is SFDVKD. This CDR3 is 16 amino acids long. Trimming left V 0 bases short and J 5 bases short, with 12 bases between. In nucleotides, the CDR3 is TGTGCCACCAGTGATTTGAATCCCGGGAGTACCGGGGAGCTGTTTTTT. Translating gives CATSDLNPGSTGELFF.

V and J are TRBV11-2 and TRBJ2-3; 8 nucleotides agree with TRBD2. Trimming cost V 1 base and J 1 base; bases outside gene matches: 4. Germline CDR1 SGHAT, CDR2 FQNNGV. CDR3 length equals 16 residues. CDR3 sequence (DNA): TGTGCCAGCAGCTTAGCGGGAGGGCCCCGCACAGATACGCAGTATTTT. Protein sequence: CASSLAGGPRTDTQYF.

This clone was seen once. The V call is TRBV6-6, the J call TRBJ1-5; D is ambiguous. The V and J ends lost 0 bases and 0 bases respectively, with 9 bases between them. The germline V gene encodes CDR1 MNHNY and CDR2 SVGAGI (reference sequence). The CDR3 loop spans 16 amino acids. The CDR3 DNA follows: TGTGCCAGCAGTTACTCGGAGCCTTATAGCAATCAGCCCCAGCATTTT. This sequence encodes CASSYSEPYSNQPQHF.